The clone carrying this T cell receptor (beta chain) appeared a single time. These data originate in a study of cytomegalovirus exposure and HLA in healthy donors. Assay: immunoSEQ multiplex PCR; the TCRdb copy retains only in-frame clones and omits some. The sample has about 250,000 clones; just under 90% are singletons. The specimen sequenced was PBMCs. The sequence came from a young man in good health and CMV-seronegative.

This chain's CDR3 is CASSLGTVHTDTQYF. The CDR3 nucleotides read TGTGCCAGCAGCTTAGGGACAGTTCACACAGATACGCAGTATTTT. The V and J genes are TRBV7-8 and TRBJ2-3; perhaps TRBD1 as D (6 bases). Per germline, CDR1 SGHVS and CDR2 FQNEAQ. The V end lost 1 base, the J end lost 2 bases, and 10 bases lay between the germline ends. The CDR3 consists of 15 residues. Filled out from reference TRBV7-8 and TRBJ2-3, the complete variable domain reads GAGVSQSPRYKVAKRGQDVALRCDPISGHVSLFWYQQALGQGPEFLTYFQNEAQLDKSGLPSDRFFAERPEGSVSTLKIQRTQQEDSAVYLCASSLGTVHTDTQYFGPGTRLTVL.